The clone carrying this TCR beta chain was found a few times. As yet, its antigen is unknown. TCRdb fed the 5' RACE reads into MiXCR, producing one record per CDR3 protein. The table includes around 99,000 distinct CDR3 sequences, approximately 15% detected once. This CDR3 is built from 15 residues. V lost 0 bases and J 8 bases, leaving 15 bases between the germline ends. Germline loops: CDR1 SGDLS, CDR2 YYNGEE. These data belong to a study of T-cell memory formation after mild COVID-19. About the study: TCR clusters were largely donor specific.

Study-wide results and limits: A subset of responding clones appeared in pre-infection memory, suggesting cross-reactive memory joined. The main location of contracting CD4+ clones was CM and EM, and that of contracting CD8+ clones was EMRA. Clones shrinking between day 15 and 85 showed a balanced CD4/CD8 split, and those that grew later tilted toward CD4+.

The sequencing input was PBMCs or a T cell subset sorted from them (not recorded which). This receptor was taken from a man aged 18 to 30 who had mild COVID-19 (a few samples of this study predate the infection). Cell type and time point are not known. The V call is TRBV9, the J call TRBJ2-1, with D maybe TRBD2 (7 bases). In nucleotides, the CDR3 is TGTGCCAGCAGCGTAGACGGGGGGCTCAGGGATGAGCAGTTCTTC. It is translated as CASSVDGGLRDEQFF.